The entry below gives a single T cell receptor (beta chain) sequence along with its context. Antigen: not known. Only in-frame clones appear in the TCRdb table, and some are missing; sequencing was by immunoSEQ multiplex PCR. This table has more than 10,000 clones, 55% to 75% appearing once. This sample is drawn from a study of chemoradiotherapy in HPV16-positive cancers. Study details: Functional T-cell assays on a couple of HPV16-positive patients' cells defined candidate HPV-specific clones and common TCR motifs.

Trimming cost V 1 base and J 11 bases; bases outside gene matches: 9. This CDR3 is built from 15 residues. Germline loops: CDR1 LGHNA, CDR2 YNFKEQ. Study-wide points: HPV-responsive T-cell expansion during chemoradiotherapy was linked to improved recurrence-free survival in HPV16-positive patients.

This specimen was collected from a patient who underwent chemoradiotherapy. The rearrangement joins TRBV4-2 to TRBJ1-1, with 11 nucleotides matching TRBD1. The source is a human donor with HPV-associated anogenital cancer. The CDR3 bases are TGTGCCAGCAGCCAAGGGACAGGGGGCCGTTTTCGGGCTTTCTTT. Its protein product is CASSQGTGGRFRAFF.